The clone carrying this T cell receptor (beta chain) was seen a few times. Its antigen is not known. The data were taken from a study of vaccination and CD4 T cells after COVID-19. Study-level background: From HCoV-229E, HCoV-OC43, HCoV-NL63 and SARS-CoV-2, overlapping spike peptides were used to stimulate the cells.

Treatment defined: 10-day PBMC culture with coronavirus spike peptide pools or control peptides (ViraFEST assay). Sequenced with the Oncomine TCR Beta short-read assay was DNA taken from cultured CD4+ T cells. TCRdb redid the calling of the PCR reads with MiXCR, one entry per CDR3 protein. The sample shows roughly 11,000 distinct CDR3 sequences, around 60% of them seen only once. Specimen: CD4+ T cells from blood, cultured in vitro. This clonotype was sampled from a human donor who had recovered from COVID-19.

The CDR3 coding sequence is TGTGCCAGCAGTGACTGCAGGGACAATCAGCCCCAGCATTTT. This gives the protein CASSDCRDNQPQHF. The gene calls are TRBV6-4 and TRBJ1-5, with D possibly being TRBD1 (5 bases). Looked up from germline, CDR1 is MRHNA and CDR2 is SNTAGT. Trimming pared 1 base from V and 3 bases from J, leaving 7 bases between. This CDR3 has 14 amino acids.